A selection of T cell receptor beta chains follows, all from one sample in a study of neurological immune-mediated disorders. MiXCR, applied by TCRdb to the 5' RACE reads, yields one record per CDR3 protein. There are under 70,000 distinct CDR3 sequences in the sample; roughly 5.6% occur only once, and approximately 2.6% lies in the top ten. The sequenced sample was PBMCs. The source of these receptors is a woman in her 30s with multiple sclerosis. Each CDR3 is given with its conserved first and last residue. Each record gives: J gene, clone size, V gene, D gene, CDR3 DNA, CDR3 protein. The D gene is left open where the match is weak. Rows may omit the clone size; those that give it use once, few, many or a size class.

j_gene: TRBJ1-4; abundance: many; v_gene: TRBV4-2; d_gene: TRBD1; CDR3nt: TGTGCCAGCAGCCAAGATCTTCGGGACAGGGTTTTGGGTAATGAAAAACTGTTTTTT; CDR3aa: CASSQDLRDRVLGNEKLFF
j_gene: TRBJ2-3; abundance: many; v_gene: TRBV12-3/TRBV12-4; d_gene: NA; CDR3nt: TGTGCCAGCAGATCGTCCCGTCCGGATACGCAGTATTTT; CDR3aa: CASRSSRPDTQYF
j_gene: TRBJ2-5; abundance: many; v_gene: TRBV7-2; d_gene: NA; CDR3nt: TGTGCCAGCAGCTCGTTAGTGTACCAAGAGACCCAGTACTTC; CDR3aa: CASSSLVYQETQYF
j_gene: TRBJ2-6; abundance: many; v_gene: TRBV12-3/TRBV12-4; d_gene: NA; CDR3nt: TGTGCCAGCAGTTTTCGCGGGTCTGGGGCCAACGTCCTGACTTTC; CDR3aa: CASSFRGSGANVLTF
j_gene: TRBJ2-3; abundance: few; v_gene: TRBV7-9; d_gene: NA; CDR3nt: TGTGCCAGCAGCCGCCCACTTATGGCGCTAGCTCTAGATAATACGCAGTATTTT; CDR3aa: CASSRPLMALALDNTQYF
j_gene: TRBJ2-2; abundance: many; v_gene: TRBV5-6; d_gene: NA; CDR3nt: TGTGCCAGCAGCTTGGGCGGATACCTGGAGACCGGGGAGCTGTTTTTT; CDR3aa: CASSLGGYLETGELFF
j_gene: TRBJ2-1; abundance: many; v_gene: TRBV20-1; d_gene: TRBD2; CDR3nt: TGCAGTGCTGGACTTGCTTCGGGGGGTAATGAGCAGTTCTTC; CDR3aa: CSAGLASGGNEQFF
j_gene: TRBJ1-1; abundance: many; v_gene: TRBV5-1; d_gene: NA; CDR3nt: TGCGCCAGCAGCTTGATTGCAGGGAACACTGAAGCTTTCTTT; CDR3aa: CASSLIAGNTEAFF
j_gene: TRBJ2-1; abundance: many; v_gene: TRBV7-6; d_gene: TRBD2; CDR3nt: TGTGCCAGCAGCTTCAGTAGCGGGGGGCCTTACTACAATGAGCAGTTCTTC; CDR3aa: CASSFSSGGPYYNEQFF
j_gene: TRBJ2-5; abundance: many; v_gene: TRBV5-1; d_gene: NA; CDR3nt: TGCGCCAGCAGCTTAGCAGCGGTTGATGAGACCCAGTACTTC; CDR3aa: CASSLAAVDETQYF
j_gene: TRBJ1-1; abundance: many; v_gene: TRBV3-1; d_gene: NA; CDR3nt: TGTGCCAGCAGCCAAGACGAGCGTGGGGCGGACACTGAAGCTTTCTTT; CDR3aa: CASSQDERGADTEAFF
j_gene: TRBJ1-5; abundance: many; v_gene: TRBV20-1; d_gene: NA; CDR3nt: TGCAGTGCTAGTTGGGGGGATCAGCCCCAGCATTTT; CDR3aa: CSASWGDQPQHF
j_gene: TRBJ1-5; abundance: few; v_gene: TRBV11-2; d_gene: NA; CDR3nt: TGTGCCAGCAGCTTAGATCCCAGTAGCAATCAGCCCCAGAATTTT; CDR3aa: CASSLDPSSNQPQNF
j_gene: TRBJ2-5; abundance: many; v_gene: TRBV20-1; d_gene: NA; CDR3nt: TGCAGTGCTAGGAACTACCAAGAGACCCAGTACTTC; CDR3aa: CSARNYQETQYF
j_gene: TRBJ2-2; abundance: many; v_gene: TRBV7-2; d_gene: NA; CDR3nt: TGTGCCAGCAGCTTGGTGATGGCCGGGGAGCTGTTTTTT; CDR3aa: CASSLVMAGELFF
j_gene: TRBJ2-1; abundance: many; v_gene: TRBV5-1; d_gene: NA; CDR3nt: TGCGCCAGCAGCTTGGTTCCGGGGGCGCACAATGAGCAGTTCTTC; CDR3aa: CASSLVPGAHNEQFF
j_gene: TRBJ2-2; abundance: many; v_gene: TRBV20-1; d_gene: TRBD2; CDR3nt: TGCAGTGCCGGGGGGGGGAGTACGAACACCGGGGAGCTGTTTTTT; CDR3aa: CSAGGGSTNTGELFF
j_gene: TRBJ2-7; abundance: many; v_gene: TRBV7-2; d_gene: NA; CDR3nt: TGTGCCAGCAGCCGCGGCGATATACGATCCTACGAGCAGTACTTC; CDR3aa: CASSRGDIRSYEQYF
j_gene: TRBJ1-2; abundance: many; v_gene: TRBV5-1; d_gene: NA; CDR3nt: TGCGCCAGCAGTCGGGAGGCTAACTATGGCTACACCTTC; CDR3aa: CASSREANYGYTF
j_gene: TRBJ1-4; abundance: many; v_gene: TRBV20-1; d_gene: NA; CDR3nt: TGCAGTGCTAGAGACCCCGGACGTAATGAAAAACTGTTTTTT; CDR3aa: CSARDPGRNEKLFF
j_gene: TRBJ1-2; abundance: few; v_gene: TRBV2; d_gene: TRBD1; CDR3nt: TGTGCCAGCAGTGAATCTAGGGGGACAGGGACGGCCTATGGCTACACCTTC; CDR3aa: CASSESRGTGTAYGYTF
j_gene: TRBJ1-5; abundance: few; v_gene: TRBV6-5; d_gene: NA; CDR3nt: TGTGCCAGGACTTCTGGAAAAGGAGGGATCTTTAGCAATCAGCCCCAGCATTTT; CDR3aa: CARTSGKGGIFSNQPQHF
j_gene: TRBJ2-7; abundance: many; v_gene: TRBV15; d_gene: TRBD1; CDR3nt: TGTGCCACCAGCCCCATGGGTCGGGACAGGGTATCAAGGGCCCTCTACGAGCAGTACTTC; CDR3aa: CATSPMGRDRVSRALYEQYF
j_gene: TRBJ1-1; abundance: NA; v_gene: TRBV29-1; d_gene: NA; CDR3nt: TGCAGCGTCAAAACAGGGCAATTAATCGACACTGAAGCTTTCTTT; CDR3aa: CSVKTGQLIDTEAFF
j_gene: TRBJ2-3; abundance: many; v_gene: TRBV3-1; d_gene: NA; CDR3nt: TGTGCCAGCAGCTCTTATGGCACAGATACGCAGTATTTT; CDR3aa: CASSSYGTDTQYF
j_gene: TRBJ2-2; abundance: many; v_gene: TRBV20-1; d_gene: NA; CDR3nt: TGCAGTGCTAGTGACGTCTATACCGGGGAGCTGTTTTTT; CDR3aa: CSASDVYTGELFF
j_gene: TRBJ2-5; abundance: NA; v_gene: TRBV29-1; d_gene: TRBD1; CDR3nt: TGCAGCATTAGTAGAGGGGGCAGGGAGACCCAGTACTTC; CDR3aa: CSISRGGRETQYF
j_gene: TRBJ2-3; abundance: NA; v_gene: TRBV10-2; d_gene: TRBD2; CDR3nt: TGCGCCAGCAGTGAGTCGCTAGCGGGGGGATTACACGGCACAGATACGCAGTATTTT; CDR3aa: CASSESLAGGLHGTDTQYF
j_gene: TRBJ1-1; abundance: many; v_gene: TRBV7-2; d_gene: NA; CDR3nt: TGTGCCAGCAGCTCCCCCCTTTTACGCGCGGGAACGGCTGAAGCTTTCTTT; CDR3aa: CASSSPLLRAGTAEAFF
j_gene: TRBJ2-7; abundance: many; v_gene: TRBV20-1; d_gene: TRBD2; CDR3nt: TGCAGTGCAGAGCGTAGCGGGGGGGCCTTATACGAGCAGTACTTC; CDR3aa: CSAERSGGALYEQYF
j_gene: TRBJ1-1; abundance: many; v_gene: TRBV5-1; d_gene: NA; CDR3nt: TGCGCCAGCAGCATGGGGTGGACTGAAGCTTTCTTT; CDR3aa: CASSMGWTEAFF